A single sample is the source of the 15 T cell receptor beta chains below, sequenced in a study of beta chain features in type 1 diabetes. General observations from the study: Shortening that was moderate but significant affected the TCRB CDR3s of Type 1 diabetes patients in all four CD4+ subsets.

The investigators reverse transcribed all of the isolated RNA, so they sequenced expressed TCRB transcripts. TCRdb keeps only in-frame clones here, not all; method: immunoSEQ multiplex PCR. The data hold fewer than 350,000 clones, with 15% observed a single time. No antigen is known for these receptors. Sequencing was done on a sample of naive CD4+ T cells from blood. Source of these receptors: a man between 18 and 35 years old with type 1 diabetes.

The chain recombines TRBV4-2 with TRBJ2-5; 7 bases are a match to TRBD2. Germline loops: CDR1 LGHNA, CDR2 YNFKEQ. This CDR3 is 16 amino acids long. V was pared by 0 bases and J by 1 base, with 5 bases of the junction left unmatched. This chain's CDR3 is CASSQDPSSGQETQYF. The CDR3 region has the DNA TGTGCCAGCAGCCAAGATCCCTCTAGCGGCCAAGAGACCCAGTACTTC.

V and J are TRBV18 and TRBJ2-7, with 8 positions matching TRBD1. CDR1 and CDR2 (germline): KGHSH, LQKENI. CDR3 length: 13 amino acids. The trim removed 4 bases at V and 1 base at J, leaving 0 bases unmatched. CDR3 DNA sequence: TGTGCCAGCTCACGACAGGGGTCCTACGAGCAGTACTTC. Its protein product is CASSRQGSYEQYF.

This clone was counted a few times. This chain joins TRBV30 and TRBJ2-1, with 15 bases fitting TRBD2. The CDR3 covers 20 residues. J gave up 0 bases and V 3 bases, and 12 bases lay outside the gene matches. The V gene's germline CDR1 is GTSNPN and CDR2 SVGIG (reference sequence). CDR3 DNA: TGTGCCTGGAGCCCCCCTCCGGGACTAGCGGGGGGAATCTCCTACAATGAGCAGTTCTTC. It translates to CAWSPPPGLAGGISYNEQFF. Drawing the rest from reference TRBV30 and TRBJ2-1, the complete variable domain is SQTIHQWPATLVQPVGSPLSLECTVEGTSNPNLYWYRQAAGRGLQLLFYSVGIGQISSEVPQNLSASRPQDRQFILSSKKLLLSDSGFYLCAWSPPPGLAGGISYNEQFFGPGTRLTVL.

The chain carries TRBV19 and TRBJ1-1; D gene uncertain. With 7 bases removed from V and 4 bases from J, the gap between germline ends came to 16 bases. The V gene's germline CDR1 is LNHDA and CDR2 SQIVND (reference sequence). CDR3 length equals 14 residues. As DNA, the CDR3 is TGTGCCAGTAATAGGAGGCAGACCTTCACTGAAGCTTTCTTT. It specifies CASNRRQTFTEAFF.

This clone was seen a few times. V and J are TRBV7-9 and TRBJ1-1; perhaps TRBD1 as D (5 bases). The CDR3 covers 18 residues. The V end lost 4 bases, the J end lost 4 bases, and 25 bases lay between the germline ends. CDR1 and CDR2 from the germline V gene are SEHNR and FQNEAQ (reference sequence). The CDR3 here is CASSSIEGLNVGGTEAFF. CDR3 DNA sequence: TGTGCCAGCAGCTCAATTGAGGGCTTAAATGTGGGGGGCACTGAAGCTTTCTTT.

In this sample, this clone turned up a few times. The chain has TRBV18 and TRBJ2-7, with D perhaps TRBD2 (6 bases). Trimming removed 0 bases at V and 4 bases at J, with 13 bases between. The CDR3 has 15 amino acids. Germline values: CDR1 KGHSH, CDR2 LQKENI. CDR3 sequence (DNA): TGTGCCAGCTCACCACCCCAGCGGACTAAATACGAGCAGTACTTC. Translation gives CASSPPQRTKYEQYF.

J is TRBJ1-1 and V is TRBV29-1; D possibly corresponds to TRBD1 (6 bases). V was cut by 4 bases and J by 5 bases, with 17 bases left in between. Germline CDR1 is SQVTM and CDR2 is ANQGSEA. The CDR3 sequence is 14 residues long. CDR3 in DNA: TGCAGCGTTGGGCATCAGGGGCGAGCGACTGAAGCTTTCTTT. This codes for CSVGHQGRATEAFF.

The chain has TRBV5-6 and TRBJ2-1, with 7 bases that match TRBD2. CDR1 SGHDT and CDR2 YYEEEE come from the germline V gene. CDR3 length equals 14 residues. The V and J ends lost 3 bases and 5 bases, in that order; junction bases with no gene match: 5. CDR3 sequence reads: CASSWGLLNNEQFF. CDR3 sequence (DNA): TGTGCCAGCAGCTGGGGACTACTCAACAATGAGCAGTTCTTC.

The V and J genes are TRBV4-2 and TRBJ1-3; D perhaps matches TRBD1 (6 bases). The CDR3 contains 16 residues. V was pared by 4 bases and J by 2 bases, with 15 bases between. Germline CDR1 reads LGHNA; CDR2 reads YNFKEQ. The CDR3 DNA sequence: TGTGCCAGCAGCCCGGGGCGGGGGGCGGCTGGAAACACCATATATTTT. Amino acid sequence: CASSPGRGAAGNTIYF.

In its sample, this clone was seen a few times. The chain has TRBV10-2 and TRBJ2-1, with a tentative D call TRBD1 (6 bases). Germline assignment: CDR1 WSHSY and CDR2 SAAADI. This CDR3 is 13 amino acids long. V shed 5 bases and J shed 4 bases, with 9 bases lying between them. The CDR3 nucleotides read TGCGCCAGCAGTAGGGACAATTACAATGAGCAGTTCTTC. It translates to CASSRDNYNEQFF.

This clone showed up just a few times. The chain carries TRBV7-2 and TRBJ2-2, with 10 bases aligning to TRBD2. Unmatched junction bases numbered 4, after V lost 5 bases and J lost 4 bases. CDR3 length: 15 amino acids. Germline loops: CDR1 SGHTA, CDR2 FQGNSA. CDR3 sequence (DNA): TGTGCCAGCAGCACAAGCGGGGGGGCCACCGGGGAGCTGTTTTTT. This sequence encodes CASSTSGGATGELFF. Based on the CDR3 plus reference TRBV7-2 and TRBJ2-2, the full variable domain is GAGVSQSPSNKVTEKGKDVELRCDPISGHTALYWYRQSLGQGLEFLIYFQGNSAPDKSGLPSDRFSAERTGGSVSTLTIQRTQQEDSAVYLCASSTSGGATGELFFGEGSRLTVL.

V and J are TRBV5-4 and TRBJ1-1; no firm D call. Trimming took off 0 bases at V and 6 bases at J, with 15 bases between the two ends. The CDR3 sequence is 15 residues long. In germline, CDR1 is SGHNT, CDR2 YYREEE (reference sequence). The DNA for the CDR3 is TGTGCCAGCAGCTTGGCCGCAACCGGAGACCCTGAAGCTTTCTTT. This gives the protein CASSLAATGDPEAFF.

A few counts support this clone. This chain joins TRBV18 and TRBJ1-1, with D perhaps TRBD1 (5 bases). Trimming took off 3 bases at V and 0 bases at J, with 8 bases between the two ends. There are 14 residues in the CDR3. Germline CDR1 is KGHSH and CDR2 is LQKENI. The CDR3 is CASSPGTMNTEAFF. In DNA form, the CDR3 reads TGTGCCAGCTCACCCGGGACTATGAACACTGAAGCTTTCTTT. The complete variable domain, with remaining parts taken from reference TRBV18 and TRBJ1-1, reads NAGVMQNPRHLVRRRGQEARLRCSPMKGHSHVYWYRQLPEEGLKFMVYLQKENIIDESGMPKERFSAEFPKEGPSILRIQQVVRGDSAAYFCASSPGTMNTEAFFGQGTRLTVV.

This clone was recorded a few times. The CDR3 nucleotides are TGTGCCACCAGCTCTCCAGGGAATATCCGTGGTTATTCACCCCTCCACTTT. Its translation: CATSSPGNIRGYSPLHF. This rearrangement joins TRBV15 to TRBJ1-6; weak D call: TRBD1 (5 bases). The germline gives CDR1 LNHNV, CDR2 YYDKDF (reference sequence). This CDR3 is built from 17 residues. Trimming cost V 5 bases and J 8 bases, with 22 bases left between them.

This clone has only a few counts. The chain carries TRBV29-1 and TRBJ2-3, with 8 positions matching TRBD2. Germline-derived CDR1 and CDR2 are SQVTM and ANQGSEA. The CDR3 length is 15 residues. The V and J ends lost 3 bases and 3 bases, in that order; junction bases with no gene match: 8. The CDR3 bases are TGCAGCGTTGACCCCCCCGGGGGGGCGACAGATACGCAGTATTTT. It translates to CSVDPPGGATDTQYF.